This is a list of T cell receptor beta chains from one sample in a study of T cell changes during pregnancy in multiple sclerosis. Data came from immunoSEQ multiplex PCR; TCRdb stores just in-frame clones and leaves some out. The sample lists 84,000 or so clones; less than 95% were seen once. Sequenced here: peripheral blood, sampled in the third trimester of pregnancy. Receptors originate from a female donor with multiple sclerosis, enrolled in a pregnancy study. Both conserved end residues are part of each CDR3. A D gene is named only where the DNA matches it firmly. Clone size is given for some rows only: seen once, a few or many times, or a class if the clone is expanded.

j_call | d_call | cdr3_length | v_call | clone_size | cdr3_nt | cdr3_aa
TRBJ1-4 | TRBD1 | 16 | TRBV6-1 | NA | TGTGCCAGCAGTGGGACAGGTCTTGCAACTAATGAAAAACTGTTTTTT | CASSGTGLATNEKLFF
TRBJ2-7 | TRBD1 | 13 | TRBV6-1 | once | TGTGCCAGTTTGGACAGGATTCTTTACGAGCAGTACTTC | CASLDRILYEQYF
TRBJ1-2 | TRBD1 | 15 | TRBV19 | NA | TGTGCCAGTAGTCCCGGGACAGGGCATCGTAGGGGCTACACCTTC | CASSPGTGHRRGYTF
TRBJ2-1 | NA | 16 | TRBV9 | once | TGTGCCAGCAGCCAAACAGGGGGGGGATTCTTCGGTGAGCAGTTCTTC | CASSQTGGGFFGEQFF
TRBJ1-1 | TRBD1 | 15 | TRBV7-8 | NA | TGTGCCAGCAGCCCGCCAGGGGGATTGGACACTGAAGCTTTCTTT | CASSPPGGLDTEAFF
TRBJ1-2 | NA | 12 | TRBV19 | few | TGTGCCAGTTCCATCGGGTTTGTTGGCTACACCTTC | CASSIGFVGYTF
TRBJ2-1 | NA | 15 | TRBV2 | NA | TGTGCCAGCAGCGAGGGACACTTCTCCTACAATGAGCAGTTCTTC | CASSEGHFSYNEQFF
TRBJ2-3 | TRBD2 | 14 | TRBV19 | NA | TGTGCCAGTAGTATAGGACTAGCGGGGGGAGGGCAGTATTTT | CASSIGLAGGGQYF
TRBJ2-5 | TRBD2 | 14 | TRBV29-1 | NA | TGCAGCGTTGATATCGGGGGGGGCGGGGAGACCCAGTACTTC | CSVDIGGGGETQYF
TRBJ2-7 | NA | 15 | TRBV9 | NA | TGTGCCAGCAGCGTTACGACAGGTAGCTCCTACGAGCAGTACTTC | CASSVTTGSSYEQYF
TRBJ2-2 | TRBD1 | 15 | TRBV7-9 | NA | TGTGCCAGCAGACAGGGACAGGGGGCCGTCGGGGAGCTGTTTTTT | CASRQGQGAVGELFF
TRBJ2-1 | NA | 14 | TRBV5-6 | NA | TGTGCCAGCAGCTTCGGCGGGCAATTCAATGAGCAGTTCTTC | CASSFGGQFNEQFF
TRBJ1-1 | NA | 14 | TRBV19 | NA | TGTGCCAGTAGTACCCCTCCGACGGGGAGTGGGGCTTTCTTT | CASSTPPTGSGAFF
TRBJ2-7 | NA | 15 | TRBV19 | once | TGTGCCAGTAGTATAAGTGACAGTCTGTCCTACGAGCAGTACTTC | CASSISDSLSYEQYF
TRBJ2-3 | TRBD1 | 15 | TRBV29-1 | NA | TGCAGCGTTGAAGCGCCGGACAGGGGTACAGATACGCAGTATTTT | CSVEAPDRGTDTQYF
TRBJ1-4 | NA | 19 | TRBV7-9 | NA | TGTGCCAGCAGCTTATTCTCTGTGCGGCCCTCGGCCGATAATGAAAAACTGTTTTTT | CASSLFSVRPSADNEKLFF
TRBJ1-1 | NA | 13 | TRBV9 | NA | TGTGCCAGCAGCGGACTAAGCGGCCCTGAAGCTTTCTTT | CASSGLSGPEAFF
TRBJ2-1 | TRBD2 | 15 | TRBV10-2 | NA | TGCGCCAGCAGAGCAACTAGCGGGGGTCACAATGAGCAGTTCTTC | CASRATSGGHNEQFF